The present T cell receptor (beta chain) was sequenced within a study of T cells after yellow fever vaccination. This clonotype was detected a few times. TCRdb processed the 5' RACE reads anew with MiXCR; each CDR3 protein has one entry. The data contain some 80,000 distinct CDR3 sequences, more than 10% of them singletons. Germline assignment: CDR1 SQVTM and CDR2 ANQGSEA. The ends lost 6 bases at V and 0 bases at J; junction bases unmatched: 3. The CDR3 has 13 amino acids. The origin of this receptor is a man between 18 and 35 years old who received the YFV17D yellow fever vaccine. Sequencing was performed on CD8+ T cells not binding an NS4B(214-222) dextramer, sorted from PBMCs, taken roughly 20 days after the first yellow fever vaccination. The gene calls are TRBV29-1 and TRBJ2-7, with TRBD1 identical over 9 bases. The CDR3 here is CSVGQGYSYEQYF. DNA for the CDR3: TGCAGCGTCGGACAGGGGTACTCCTACGAGCAGTACTTC.